The next 24 T cell receptor beta chains were all read from a single sample in a study of glioma-infiltrating T cells. Using RNA template, CDR3s of TCR alpha and beta were amplified with iRepertoire arm-PCR. TCRdb ran MiXCR on the multiplex PCR reads and lists one entry per CDR3 protein. The data contain 35,000 to 45,000 distinct CDR3 sequences, approximately 20% of them singletons. Sequencing was done on a sample of glioma tissue, nonneoplastic brain tissue, or PBMCs (not recorded which). Receptor source: a human donor with low-grade glioma or glioblastoma, undergoing nonglioma brain surgery, or in good health (not recorded which).

The table lists this clonotype with a few counts. This chain connects TRBV9 to TRBJ2-3; weak D call: TRBD2 (6 bases). The V end was cut by 0 bases, the J end by 0 bases, with 8 bases between. Per germline, CDR1 SGDLS and CDR2 YYNGEE. The CDR3 contains 15 residues. The CDR3 reads CASSVAGASTDTQYF. The DNA for the CDR3 is TGTGCCAGCAGCGTAGCGGGAGCTAGCACAGATACGCAGTATTTT.

This clonotype was seen repeatedly, ten times or more. The chain employs TRBV2 and TRBJ2-7, with D uncertain. With 7 bases removed from V and 0 bases from J, the gap between germline ends came to 13 bases. CDR1 and CDR2 from the germline V gene are SNHLY and FYNNEI. This CDR3 contains 14 residues. The CDR3 is CASTHFEDSYEQYF. The CDR3 coding sequence is TGTGCCAGCACCCACTTTGAGGACTCCTACGAGCAGTACTTC. The whole variable domain, remainder taken from reference TRBV2 and TRBJ2-7, is EPEVTQTPSHQVTQMGQEVILRCVPISNHLYFYWYRQILGQKVEFLVSFYNNEISEKSEIFDDQFSVERPDGSNFTLKIRSTKLEDSAMYFCASTHFEDSYEQYFGPGTRLTVT.

This clonotype was seen repeatedly, ten times or more. The chain is built from TRBV28 and TRBJ2-3; D uncertain. The germline V gene has CDR1 MDHEN and CDR2 SYDVKM. This CDR3 is built from 14 residues. Trimming removed 3 bases from V and 1 base from J, with 8 bases in between. The CDR3 region has the DNA TGTGCCAGCAGTTTCCCCCAGCGCACAGATACGCAGTATTTT. Translation: CASSFPQRTDTQYF.

The table lists this clonotype with many counts. This chain links TRBV2 with TRBJ2-7; TRBD1 aligns across 9 bases. V was pared by 6 bases and J by 3 bases, with 3 bases of the junction left unmatched. This CDR3 is built from 13 residues. CDR1 and CDR2 from the germline V gene are SNHLY and FYNNEI. The CDR3 nucleotides are TGTGCCAGCAGAGCGACAGGGGGCTACGAGCAGTACTTC. This sequence encodes CASRATGGYEQYF.

The chain joins TRBV5-5 to TRBJ2-3, with D hard to call. Germline CDR1 reads SGHKS; CDR2 reads YYEKEE (reference sequence). The length of the CDR3 is 11 residues. V lost 3 bases and J 7 bases, leaving 6 bases between the germline ends. The CDR3 DNA sequence: TGTGCCAGCAGCTCCTCAAATACGCAGTATTTT. As protein: CASSSSNTQYF.

The chain carries TRBV29-1 and TRBJ1-4; 8 nucleotides align to TRBD1. The CDR3 is made up of 13 amino acids. J lost 7 bases, V lost 6 bases, and 7 bases had no gene match. Looked up from germline, CDR1 is SQVTM and CDR2 is ANQGSEA. CDR3 sequence (DNA): TGCAGCGTCGTCAGGGGGCCGGGTGAAAAACTGTTTTTT. Translated: CSVVRGPGEKLFF. The variable domain in full, completed from reference TRBV29-1 and TRBJ1-4, reads SAVISQKPSRDICQRGTSLTIQCQVDSQVTMMFWYRQQPGQSLTLIATANQGSEATYESGFVIDKFPISRPNLTFSTLTVSNMSPEDSSIYLCSVVRGPGEKLFFGSGTQLSVL.

The chain joins TRBV19 to TRBJ1-1, with D possibly TRBD1 on 5 matching bases. The germline gives CDR1 LNHDA, CDR2 SQIVND (reference sequence). The CDR3 runs 16 residues. V was shortened by 5 bases and J by 1 base, with 17 bases between the two germline ends. The CDR3 region has the DNA TGTGCCAGTAGTTCCCTGGACCTGGGGCCGAACACTGAAGCTTTCTTT. Translated, it gives CASSSLDLGPNTEAFF.

This clonotype was seen at least ten times. The chain uses TRBV5-4 and TRBJ1-3; D is unclear. CDR1 is SGHNT and CDR2 is YYREEE in the germline V gene (reference sequence). The CDR3 totals 13 residues. V lost 3 bases to trimming and J lost 0 bases, with 4 bases between them. CDR3 sequence (DNA): TGTGCCAGCAGCTCGACCTCTGGAAACACCATATATTTT. Protein sequence: CASSSTSGNTIYF.

This clonotype was picked up a small number of times. This may be a read error: a much more frequent sequence differs by one nucleotide. The rearrangement uses TRBV2 and TRBJ1-1, with TRBD1 identical over 7 bases. Germline V gene sequence: CDR1 SNHLY, CDR2 FYNNEI. The CDR3 has 14 residues. CDR3 nucleotide sequence: TGTGCCAGCAATGAACCAGGACAGGACACTGAAGCTTTCTTT. Translation gives CASNEPGQDTEAFF. The whole variable domain, remainder taken from reference TRBV2 and TRBJ1-1, is EPEVTQTPSHQVTQMGQEVILRCVPISNHLYFYWYRQILGQKVEFLVSFYNNEISEKSEIFDDQFSVERPDGSNFTLKIRSTKLEDSAMYFCASNEPGQDTEAFFGQGTRLTVV.

As to this clonotype: Being one base from a much bigger clone, this may be a read error. The V call is TRBV14, the J call TRBJ2-7; TRBD2 matches at 12 bases. Germline CDR1 and CDR2: SGHDN and FVKESK. This CDR3 contains 14 residues. V gave up 4 bases and J gave up 5 bases; unmatched junction bases: 3. The CDR3 region is CASSPRTSGDEQYF. Here the CDR3 DNA reads TGTGCCAGCAGCCCCCGGACTAGCGGGGACGAGCAGTACTTC.

This clonotype was seen a few times. V is TRBV29-1 and J is TRBJ2-2, with 13 bases matching TRBD2. CDR1 and CDR2 (germline): SQVTM, ANQGSEA. The V segment lost 5 bases and the J segment 5 bases; nucleotides outside the gene matches: 8. The CDR3 is 16 amino acids. CDR3 amino acids: CSVHGTSGTLTGELFF. The CDR3 DNA reads TGCAGCGTTCATGGGACTAGCGGGACCTTGACCGGGGAGCTGTTTTTT.

The V gene is TRBV7-2, the J gene TRBJ1-2, with D hard to call. Per germline, CDR1 SGHTA and CDR2 FQGNSA. The CDR3 totals 15 residues. The germline V and J ends were trimmed by 1 base and 10 bases, with 19 bases remaining between them. The CDR3 region has the DNA TGTGCCAGCAGCTTAGATGAGGGCTTTGGGTATAACTACACCTTC. Protein product: CASSLDEGFGYNYTF.

The V gene is TRBV5-4, the J gene TRBJ2-7; no reliable D call. V shed 0 bases and J shed 5 bases, with 6 bases lying between them. The CDR3 is made up of 12 amino acids. Per the germline V gene, CDR1 is SGHNT and CDR2 is YYREEE (reference sequence). CDR3 amino acids: CASSLVADEQYF. The CDR3 DNA follows: TGTGCCAGCAGCTTGGTCGCGGACGAGCAGTACTTC.

This clonotype appeared many times. The chain has TRBV4-1 and TRBJ1-1, with D unclear. Germline-derived CDR1 and CDR2 are MGHRA and YSYEKL. This CDR3 has 14 amino acids. V lost 3 bases and J lost 4, with 12 bases in between. For the CDR3, the DNA is TGCGCCAGCAGCCAGAGTCCAATTGGCACTGAAGCTTTCTTT. Residues: CASSQSPIGTEAFF.

To note about this clonotype: This likely comes from a read error, as the CDR3 has no conserved phenylalanine or tryptophan at its end. The rearrangement joins TRBV7-9 to TRBJ1-6, with unresolved D. The CDR3 covers 15 residues. Germline CDR1 and CDR2: SEHNR and FQNEAQ (reference sequence). V was clipped by 5 bases and J by 0 bases, with 8 bases between them. The CDR3 sequence is CASSIQSSYNSPLHL. CDR3 DNA sequence: TGTGCCAGCAGCATTCAGAGCTCCTATAATTCACCCCTCCACCTT.

This clonotype was detected many times. This chain joins TRBV4-1 and TRBJ2-1; 9 bases match TRBD1. V gave up 1 base and J gave up 7 bases; unmatched junction bases: 5. This CDR3 is 15 amino acids long. Germline CDR1 is MGHRA and CDR2 is YSYEKL. In DNA, the CDR3 is TGCGCCAGCAGCCAAGGGGGGACAGGGAGGAATGAGCAGTTCTTC. It yields the protein CASSQGGTGRNEQFF.

Many counts were recorded for this clonotype. The chain employs TRBV28 and TRBJ1-6; TRBD1 matches 7 bases. CDR3 length equals 15 residues. Germline V CDR1 and CDR2: MDHEN, SYDVKM. With 6 bases clipped from V and 6 bases from J, the junction kept 8 bases outside the gene matches. Written as DNA, the CDR3 is TGTGCCAGCAGCCTACAGGGGACGGGTAATTCACCCCTCCACTTT. Amino acid sequence: CASSLQGTGNSPLHF.

In this sample, this clonotype is medium-sized. This chain uses TRBV27 with TRBJ1-5; 11 bases agree with TRBD1. The V gene end was trimmed by 4 bases and the J gene end by 3 bases; junction bases not matched to a gene: 8. The CDR3 extends over 17 amino acids. The V gene's germline CDR1 is MNHEY and CDR2 SMNVEV (reference sequence). The CDR3 region is CASSSIGTGGSNQPQHF. CDR3 bases: TGTGCCAGCAGTTCTATCGGGACAGGGGGTTCCAATCAGCCCCAGCATTTT.

This clonotype was detected ten times or more. V and J are TRBV18 and TRBJ1-1; D not resolved. The length of the CDR3 is 14 residues. Per the germline V gene, CDR1 is KGHSH and CDR2 is LQKENI. The V and J ends lost 0 bases and 0 bases respectively, with 5 bases between them. The CDR3 DNA is TGTGCCAGCTCACCACCCAACGTGAACACTGAAGCTTTCTTT. It is translated as CASSPPNVNTEAFF.

This clonotype is medium-sized within its sample. The V and J genes are TRBV6-1 and TRBJ1-1; no clear D. Germline CDR1 is MNHNS and CDR2 is SASEGT. V was shortened by 6 bases and J by 4 bases, with 12 bases between the two germline ends. The CDR3 is made up of 13 amino acids. CDR3 bases: TGTGCCAGCAGGGACGAGGGCGGCACTGAAGCTTTCTTT. This gives the protein CASRDEGGTEAFF.

Notes on this clonotype: A much larger clonotype is one base distant, so this may be a read error. The chain is built from TRBV7-8 and TRBJ2-1, with TRBD2 identical over 8 bases. From germline, CDR1 is SGHVS and CDR2 FQNEAQ. V shed 5 bases and J 0 bases; nucleotides not matched to a gene: 15. The CDR3 has 19 residues. CDR3: CASSVTGTRALSSYNEQFF. CDR3 sequence (DNA): TGTGCCAGCAGCGTCACCGGGACTAGAGCTCTTAGCTCCTACAATGAGCAGTTCTTC.

The gene calls are TRBV3-1 and TRBJ1-5; tentatively, D is TRBD1 (5 bases). V lost 6 bases to trimming and J lost 3 bases, with 12 bases between them. The CDR3 runs to 14 residues. Germline-derived CDR1 and CDR2 are LGHDT and YNNKEL (reference sequence). The CDR3 sequence is CASSRGGSNQPQHF. The CDR3 bases are TGTGCCAGCAGTCGTGGGGGTTCCAATCAGCCCCAGCATTTT.

The chain joins TRBV19 to TRBJ2-7; D tentatively fits TRBD1 or TRBD2 (5 bases each). This CDR3 contains 14 residues. V was cut by 6 bases and J by 7 bases, with 19 bases left in between. Germline assignment: CDR1 LNHDA and CDR2 SQIVND (reference sequence). The CDR3 coding sequence is TGTGCCAGTAGCGCCGGGACGGACGCTAAAGAGCAGTACTTC. Translating gives CASSAGTDAKEQYF.

This clonotype was seen many times. This chain links TRBV4-1 with TRBJ1-1, with 8 bases that match TRBD1. CDR3 length: 16 amino acids. Trimming took 1 base from V and 1 from J; bases not matched to a gene: 5. CDR1 and CDR2 (germline): MGHRA, YSYEKL. CDR3 DNA: TGCGCCAGCAGCCAAGCGGCAGGGGGCGAGAACACTGAAGCTTTCTTT. Its translation: CASSQAAGGENTEAFF.